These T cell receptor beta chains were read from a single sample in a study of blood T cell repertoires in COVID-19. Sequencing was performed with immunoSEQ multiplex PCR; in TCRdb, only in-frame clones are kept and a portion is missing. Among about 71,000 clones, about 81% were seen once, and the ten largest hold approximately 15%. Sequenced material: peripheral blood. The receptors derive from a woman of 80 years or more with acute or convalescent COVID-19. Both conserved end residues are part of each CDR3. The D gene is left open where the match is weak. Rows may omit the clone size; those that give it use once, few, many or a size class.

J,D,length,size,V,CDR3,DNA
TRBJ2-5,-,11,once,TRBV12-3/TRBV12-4,CASSSSQTQYF,TGTGCCAGCAGTTCCAGTCAGACCCAGTACTTC
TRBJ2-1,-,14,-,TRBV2,CASTRDSNRNEQFF,TGTGCCAGCACACGGGACTCCAATAGGAATGAGCAGTTCTTC
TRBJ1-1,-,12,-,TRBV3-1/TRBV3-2,CASSRRDKGAFF,TGTGCCAGCAGCCGCCGGGACAAAGGAGCTTTCTTT
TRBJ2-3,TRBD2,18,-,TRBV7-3,CASSYQGTSGALFNTQYF,TGTGCCAGCAGCTACCAAGGGACTAGCGGGGCCCTCTTCAATACGCAGTATTTT
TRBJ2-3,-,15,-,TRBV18,CASSSSGTVVDTQYF,TGTGCCAGCTCGTCCAGCGGCACCGTGGTAGATACGCAGTATTTT
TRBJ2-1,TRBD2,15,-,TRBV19,CASSMTSGTYNEQFF,TGTGCCAGTAGTATGACTAGCGGGACCTACAATGAGCAGTTCTTC
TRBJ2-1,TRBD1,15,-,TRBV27,CASSQGQGTYNEQFF,TGTGCCAGCAGCCAGGGACAGGGTACCTACAATGAGCAGTTCTTC
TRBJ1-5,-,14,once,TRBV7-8,CASSLGVEGQPQHF,TGTGCCAGCAGCTTAGGAGTGGAGGGACAGCCCCAGCATTTT
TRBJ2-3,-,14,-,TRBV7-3,CASSLRPGTDTQYF,TGTGCCAGCAGCTTAAGGCCCGGCACAGATACGCAGTATTTT
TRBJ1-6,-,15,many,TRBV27,CASSLYRGVGSPLHF,TGTGCCAGCAGTTTATATCGGGGTGTCGGCTCACCCCTCCACTTT
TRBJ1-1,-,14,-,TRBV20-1,CSASTRSGNTEAFF,TGCAGTGCTAGTACCCGCTCAGGGAACACTGAAGCTTTCTTT
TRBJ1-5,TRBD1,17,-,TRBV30,CAWSVRQGGQGNQPQHF,TGTGCCTGGAGTGTACGACAGGGAGGTCAGGGCAATCAGCCCCAGCATTTT
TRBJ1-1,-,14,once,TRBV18,CASSPMDRNTEAFF,TGTGCCAGCTCACCGATGGACAGGAACACTGAAGCTTTCTTT
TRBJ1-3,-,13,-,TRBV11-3,CASSRETGNTIYF,TGTGCCAGCAGCCGGGAAACTGGAAACACCATATATTTT
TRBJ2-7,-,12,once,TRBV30,CAWSQASYEQYF,TGTGCCTGGAGTCAAGCGAGCTACGAGCAGTACTTC
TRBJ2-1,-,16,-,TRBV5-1,CASSLGGLISYNEQFF,TGCGCCAGCAGCTTGGGAGGACTCATCTCCTACAATGAGCAGTTCTTC
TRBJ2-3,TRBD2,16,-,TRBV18,CASSPPSRGARDTQYF,TGTGCCAGCTCACCCCCATCGCGGGGGGCACGAGATACGCAGTATTTT
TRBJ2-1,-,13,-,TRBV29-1,CSTRDIIYNEQFF,TGCAGCACCCGGGACATAATCTACAATGAGCAGTTCTTC
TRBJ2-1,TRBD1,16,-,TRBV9,CASSAEGQGAPNEQFF,TGTGCCAGCAGCGCTGAGGGACAGGGGGCGCCCAATGAGCAGTTCTTC
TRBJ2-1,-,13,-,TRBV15,CATSRDLGDEQFF,TGTGCCACCAGCAGAGACCTAGGCGATGAGCAGTTCTTC
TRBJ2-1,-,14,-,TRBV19,CASSMIPARGEQFF,TGTGCCAGTAGTATGATTCCCGCGCGGGGTGAGCAGTTCTTC
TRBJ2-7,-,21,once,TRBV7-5,CVRSLGPTVGSCSGAPYEQYF,TGTGTCAGAAGCTTAGGACCGACGGTGGGAAGTTGTAGCGGGGCCCCCTACGAGCAGTACTTC
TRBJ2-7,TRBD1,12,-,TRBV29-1,CSVQGASYEQYF,TGCAGCGTACAGGGGGCCTCCTACGAGCAGTACTTC
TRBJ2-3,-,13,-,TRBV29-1,CSVEAGSTDTQYF,TGCAGCGTTGAGGCGGGTTCCACAGATACGCAGTATTTT
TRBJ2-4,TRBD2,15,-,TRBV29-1,CSVAGLAGRLDIQYF,TGCAGCGTTGCGGGACTAGCGGGGCGTTTAGACATTCAGTACTTC
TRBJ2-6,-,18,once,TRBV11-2,CASSQAQGGNSGANVLTF,TGTGCCAGCAGCCAAGCACAAGGGGGAAACTCTGGGGCCAACGTCCTGACTTTC
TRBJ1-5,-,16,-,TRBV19,CASSMFWQRSNQPQHF,TGTGCCAGTAGTATGTTCTGGCAGCGTAGCAATCAGCCCCAGCATTTT
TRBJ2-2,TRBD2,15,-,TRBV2,CASRSGKWNTGELFF,TGTGCCAGCAGGAGCGGGAAATGGAACACCGGGGAGCTGTTTTTT
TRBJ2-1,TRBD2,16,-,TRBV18,CASSPRGSGYVNEQFF,TGTGCCAGCTCACCACGTGGTAGCGGGTACGTAAATGAGCAGTTCTTC
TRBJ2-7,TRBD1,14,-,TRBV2,CASRGQGTSYEQYF,TGTGCCAGCAGAGGACAGGGAACTTCCTACGAGCAGTACTTC
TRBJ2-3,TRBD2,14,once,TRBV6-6,CASRETSVKDTQYF,TGTGCCAGCAGGGAAACTAGCGTAAAAGATACGCAGTATTTT
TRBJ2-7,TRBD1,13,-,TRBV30,CAWSPRGLGEQYF,TGTGCCTGGAGCCCCAGGGGGCTAGGCGAGCAGTACTTC
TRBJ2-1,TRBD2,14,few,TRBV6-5,CASVGAGEYNEQFF,TGTGCCAGCGTTGGAGCGGGAGAATACAATGAGCAGTTCTTC
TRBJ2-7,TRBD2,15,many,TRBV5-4,CASSSPGTSVYEQYF,TGTGCCAGCAGCTCGCCCGGGACTAGCGTATACGAGCAGTACTTC
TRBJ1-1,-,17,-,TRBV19,CASSAIRGLDVNTEAFF,TGTGCCAGTAGTGCTATCAGGGGTCTGGACGTGAACACTGAAGCTTTCTTT
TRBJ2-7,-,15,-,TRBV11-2,CASSDHYPQDYEQYF,TGTGCCAGCAGCGACCACTACCCACAGGACTACGAGCAGTACTTC
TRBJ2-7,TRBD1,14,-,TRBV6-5,CASSWETGKYEQYF,TGTGCCAGCAGTTGGGAGACAGGGAAGTACGAGCAGTACTTC
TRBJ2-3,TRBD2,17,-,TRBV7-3,CASSSLAGEWYTDTQYF,TGTGCCAGCAGCTCCCTAGCGGGAGAATGGTACACAGATACGCAGTATTTT
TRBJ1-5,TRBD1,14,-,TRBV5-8,CASSETGVDQPQHF,TGTGCCAGCAGCGAAACAGGGGTAGATCAGCCCCAGCATTTT
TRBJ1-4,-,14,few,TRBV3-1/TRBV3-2,CASSHRPSWEKLFF,TGTGCCAGCAGCCACAGGCCGTCTTGGGAAAAACTGTTTTTT
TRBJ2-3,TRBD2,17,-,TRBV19,CASSIDRRLAGGGTQYF,TGTGCCAGTAGTATAGATAGGCGGCTAGCGGGAGGAGGGACGCAGTATTTT
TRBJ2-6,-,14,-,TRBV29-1,CSVDRPGGANVLTF,TGCAGCGTTGACAGGCCAGGGGGGGCCAACGTCCTGACTTTC
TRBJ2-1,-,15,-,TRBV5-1,CASSLTAGPYNEQFF,TGCGCCAGCAGCTTGACGGCGGGTCCCTACAATGAGCAGTTCTTC
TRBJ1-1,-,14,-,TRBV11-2,CASSLEHSGAEAFF,TGTGCCAGCAGCTTAGAACACAGCGGCGCTGAAGCTTTCTTT
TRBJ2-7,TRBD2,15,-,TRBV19,CASSTTGTSVHEQYF,TGTGCCAGTAGTACCACCGGGACTAGCGTCCACGAGCAGTACTTC
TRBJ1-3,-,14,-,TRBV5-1,CASSQDGTGNTIYF,TGCGCCAGCAGCCAAGACGGGACTGGAAACACCATATATTTT
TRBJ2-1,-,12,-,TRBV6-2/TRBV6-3,CASSPPSNEQFF,TGTGCCAGCAGTCCCCCGAGCAATGAGCAGTTCTTC
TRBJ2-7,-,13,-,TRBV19,CASSSGGYYEQYF,TGTGCCAGTAGTTCCGGAGGGTACTACGAGCAGTACTTC
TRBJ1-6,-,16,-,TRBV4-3,CASSQVQGAINSPLHF,TGCGCCAGCAGCCAAGTCCAGGGCGCGATTAATTCACCCCTCCACTTT
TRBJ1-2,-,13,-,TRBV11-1,CASSPGQLYGYTF,TGTGCCAGCAGCCCTGGACAGTTATATGGCTACACCTTC